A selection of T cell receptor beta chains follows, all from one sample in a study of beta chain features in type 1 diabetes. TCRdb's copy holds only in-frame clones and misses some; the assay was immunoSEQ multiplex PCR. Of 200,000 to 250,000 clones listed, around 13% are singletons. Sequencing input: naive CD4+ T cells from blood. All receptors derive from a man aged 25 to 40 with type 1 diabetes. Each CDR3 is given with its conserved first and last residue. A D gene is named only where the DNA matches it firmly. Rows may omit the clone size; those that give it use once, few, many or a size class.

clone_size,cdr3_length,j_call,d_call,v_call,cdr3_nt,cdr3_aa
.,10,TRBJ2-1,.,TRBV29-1,TGCAGCGTACGGACTATTGAGCAGTTCTTC,CSVRTIEQFF
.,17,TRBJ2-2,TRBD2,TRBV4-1,TGCGCCAGCAGCCAAGCGCTAGCGGGAAGGAGGACCGGGGAGCTGTTTTTT,CASSQALAGRRTGELFF
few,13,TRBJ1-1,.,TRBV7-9,TGTGCCAGCAGCCAAGGGCCAGGGTCGGAAGCTTTCTTT,CASSQGPGSEAFF
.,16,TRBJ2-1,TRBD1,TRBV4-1,TGCGCCAGCAGCCAAGACTGGGACAGCTCCTACAATGAGCAGTTCTTC,CASSQDWDSSYNEQFF
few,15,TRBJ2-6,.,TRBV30,TGTGCCTGGAGTACTGGGGCTGCTGGGGCCAACGTCCTGACTTTC,CAWSTGAAGANVLTF
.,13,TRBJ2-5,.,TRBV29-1,TGCAGCGCCGTCACCGGACAGCAAGAGACCCAGTACTTC,CSAVTGQQETQYF
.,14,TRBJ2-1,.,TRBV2,TGTGCCAGCAGTGAAGAGAGGCCCAACAATGAGCAGTTCTTC,CASSEERPNNEQFF
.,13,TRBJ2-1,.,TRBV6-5,TGTGCCAGCAGTTACGATAGATTCAATGAGCAGTTCTTC,CASSYDRFNEQFF
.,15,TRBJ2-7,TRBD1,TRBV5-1,TGCGCCAGCAGCTTGGCAGGGGGCGCAGTCTACGAGCAGTACTTC,CASSLAGGAVYEQYF
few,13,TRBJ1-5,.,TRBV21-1,TGTGCCAGCCAGGACAGAAGCAATCAGCCCCAGCATTTT,CASQDRSNQPQHF
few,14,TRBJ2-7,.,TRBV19,TGTGCCAGTAGCGAACCTTGGCGGTATGGCGAGCAGTACTTC,CASSEPWRYGEQYF
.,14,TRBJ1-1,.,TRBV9,TGTGCCAGCAGCCCCCGGACAGTGAACACTGAAGCTTTCTTT,CASSPRTVNTEAFF
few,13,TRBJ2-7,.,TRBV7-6,TGTGCCAGCAGCTCAGCCTCGGGCTACGAGCAGTACTTC,CASSSASGYEQYF
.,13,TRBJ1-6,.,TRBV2,TGTGCCAGCAGTTCCTCGGTTGATTCACCCCTCCACTTT,CASSSSVDSPLHF
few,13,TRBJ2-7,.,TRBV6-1,TGTGCCAGCAGCCGGACGGGGAGCCACGAGCAGTACTTC,CASSRTGSHEQYF
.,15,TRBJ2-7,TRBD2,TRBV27,TGTGCCAGCAGTTTGGTAGCGGGAGCGTCCTACGAGCAGTACTTC,CASSLVAGASYEQYF
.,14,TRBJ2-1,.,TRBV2,TGTGCCAGCGACGAGGAAATCGGTGGCAATGAGCAGTTCTTC,CASDEEIGGNEQFF
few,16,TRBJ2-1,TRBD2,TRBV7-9,TGTGCCAGCAGCCCCCTAGGGACTAGCGGGAGTAATGAGCAGTTCTTC,CASSPLGTSGSNEQFF
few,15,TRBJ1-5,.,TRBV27,TGTGCCAGCAGTTCACCCAGGGATAGCAATCAGCCCCAGCATTTT,CASSSPRDSNQPQHF
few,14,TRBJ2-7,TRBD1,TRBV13,TGTGCCAGCAGCCGATCGACAGGGACCTACGAGCAGTACTTC,CASSRSTGTYEQYF
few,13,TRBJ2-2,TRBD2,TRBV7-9,TGTGCCAGCAGCTTTGCGGGAGCCGGGGAGCTGTTTTTT,CASSFAGAGELFF
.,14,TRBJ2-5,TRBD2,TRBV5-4,TGTGCCAGCAGCACTAGCGGGAGAGGGGAGACCCAGTACTTC,CASSTSGRGETQYF
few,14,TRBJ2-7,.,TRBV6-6,TGTGCCAGCAGCCTCGACAGGACTTCCTACGAGCAGTACTTC,CASSLDRTSYEQYF
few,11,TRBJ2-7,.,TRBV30,TGTGCCTGCTTGGACTTTGGCGAGCAGTACTTC,CACLDFGEQYF
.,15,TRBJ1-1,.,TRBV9,TGTGCCAGCAGCCACCGATCAGGGAGGGACACTGAAGCTTTCTTT,CASSHRSGRDTEAFF
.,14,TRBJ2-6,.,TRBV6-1,TGTGCCAGCAGGACAGATCCTGGGGCCAACGTCCTGACTTTC,CASRTDPGANVLTF
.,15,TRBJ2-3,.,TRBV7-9,TGTGCCAGCAGCTTAGAGGAGGGGCGCACAGATACGCAGTATTTT,CASSLEEGRTDTQYF
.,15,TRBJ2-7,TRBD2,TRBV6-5,TGTGCCAGCAGTTTCGATAGCGGGAGAACGTACGAGCAGTACTTC,CASSFDSGRTYEQYF
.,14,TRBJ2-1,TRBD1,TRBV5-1,TGCGCCAGCAATCCGGGACAGGTGTACAATGAGCAGTTCTTC,CASNPGQVYNEQFF
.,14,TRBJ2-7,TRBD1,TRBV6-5,TGTGCCAGCAGCCGCGGAGACAGGGGAGAGGAGCAGTACTTC,CASSRGDRGEEQYF
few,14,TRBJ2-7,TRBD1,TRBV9,TGTGCCAGCAGCGGGACAGGGGGCGCGTTAGAGCAGTACTTC,CASSGTGGALEQYF